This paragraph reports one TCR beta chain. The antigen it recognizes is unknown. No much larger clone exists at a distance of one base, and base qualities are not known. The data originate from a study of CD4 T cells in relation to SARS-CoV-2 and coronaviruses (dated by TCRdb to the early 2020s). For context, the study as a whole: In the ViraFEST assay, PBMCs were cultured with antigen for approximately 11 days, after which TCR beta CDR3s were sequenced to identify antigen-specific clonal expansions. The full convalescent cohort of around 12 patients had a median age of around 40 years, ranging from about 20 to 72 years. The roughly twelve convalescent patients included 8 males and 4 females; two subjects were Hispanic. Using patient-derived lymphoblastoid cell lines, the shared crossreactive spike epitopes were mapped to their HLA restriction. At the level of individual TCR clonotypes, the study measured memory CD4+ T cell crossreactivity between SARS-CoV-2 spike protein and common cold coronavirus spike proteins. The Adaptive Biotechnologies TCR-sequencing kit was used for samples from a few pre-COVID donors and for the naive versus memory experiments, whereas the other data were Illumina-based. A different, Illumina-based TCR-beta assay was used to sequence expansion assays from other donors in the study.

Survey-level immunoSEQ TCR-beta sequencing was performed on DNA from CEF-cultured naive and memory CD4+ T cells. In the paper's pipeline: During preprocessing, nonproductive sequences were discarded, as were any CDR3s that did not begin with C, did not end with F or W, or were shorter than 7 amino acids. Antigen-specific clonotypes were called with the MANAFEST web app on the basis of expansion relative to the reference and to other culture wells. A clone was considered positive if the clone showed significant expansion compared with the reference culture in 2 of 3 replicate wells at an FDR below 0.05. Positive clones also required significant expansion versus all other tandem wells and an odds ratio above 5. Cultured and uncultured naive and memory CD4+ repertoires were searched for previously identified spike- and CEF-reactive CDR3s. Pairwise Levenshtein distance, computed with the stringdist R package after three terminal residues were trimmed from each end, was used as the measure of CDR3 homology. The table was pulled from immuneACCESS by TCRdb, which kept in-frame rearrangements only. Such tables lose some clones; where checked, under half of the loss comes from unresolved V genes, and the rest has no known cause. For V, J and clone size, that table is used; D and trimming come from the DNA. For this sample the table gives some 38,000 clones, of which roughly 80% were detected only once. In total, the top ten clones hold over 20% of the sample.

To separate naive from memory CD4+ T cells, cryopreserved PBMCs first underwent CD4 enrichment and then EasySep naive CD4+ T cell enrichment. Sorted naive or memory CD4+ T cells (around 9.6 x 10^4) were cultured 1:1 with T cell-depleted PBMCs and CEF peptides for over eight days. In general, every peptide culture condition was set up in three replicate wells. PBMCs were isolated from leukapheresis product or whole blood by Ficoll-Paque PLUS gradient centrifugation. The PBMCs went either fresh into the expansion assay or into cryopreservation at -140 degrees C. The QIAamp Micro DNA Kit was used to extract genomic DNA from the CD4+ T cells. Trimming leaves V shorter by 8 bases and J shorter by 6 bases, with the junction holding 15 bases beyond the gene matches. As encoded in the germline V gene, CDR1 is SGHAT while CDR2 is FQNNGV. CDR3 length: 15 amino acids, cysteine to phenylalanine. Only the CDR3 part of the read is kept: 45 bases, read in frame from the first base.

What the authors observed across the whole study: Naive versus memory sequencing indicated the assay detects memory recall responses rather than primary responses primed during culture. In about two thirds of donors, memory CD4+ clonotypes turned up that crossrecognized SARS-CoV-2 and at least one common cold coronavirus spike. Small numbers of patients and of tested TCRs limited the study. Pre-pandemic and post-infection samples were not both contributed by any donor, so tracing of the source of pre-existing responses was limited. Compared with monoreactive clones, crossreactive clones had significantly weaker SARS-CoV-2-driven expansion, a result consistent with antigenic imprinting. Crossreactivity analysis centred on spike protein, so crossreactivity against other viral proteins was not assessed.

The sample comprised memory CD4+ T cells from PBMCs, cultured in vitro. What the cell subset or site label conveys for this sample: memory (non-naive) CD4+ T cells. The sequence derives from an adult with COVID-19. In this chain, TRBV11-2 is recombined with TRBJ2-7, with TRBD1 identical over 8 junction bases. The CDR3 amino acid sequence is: CASGQGALDYSEQYF. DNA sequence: TGTGCCAGCGGTCAGGGGGCTCTGGACTACTCCGAGCAGTACTTC.